Below are 29 T cell receptor beta chains sequenced from a single sample in a study of T cell responses to AZD1222 COVID-19 vaccine listed by TCRdb under 2021. The time point label of this sample denotes: about 28 days (+/-7) after the second vaccine dose. Libraries were built with the immunoSEQ multiplex PCR assay. In TCRdb, the immuneACCESS table is reduced to in-frame sequences with V and J assigned. These tables do not hold every clone; where another copy was compared, an unresolved V gene accounts for under half, and the others remain unexplained. The sample contains 140,000 or so clones, more than 70% of them found a single time. The biggest ten clones account for approximately 4.7% of the sample. Material: peripheral blood, obtained 28 days after the second AZD1222 dose. Every receptor here comes from an adult who received the AZD1222 COVID-19 vaccine.

The rearrangement uses TRBV29-1 and TRBJ1-5; maybe TRBD1 (5 bases). This CDR3 region has 15 residues. In germline, CDR1 is SQVTM, CDR2 ANQGSEA. V lost 6 bases and J 7 bases, leaving 22 bases between the germline ends. The CDR3: CSVLPAGGSDQPQHF. The CDR3 DNA sequence: TGCAGCGTCCTACCGGCGGGGGGGAGTGACCAGCCCCAGCATTTT.

This chain uses TRBV4-2 with TRBJ2-1; 8 bases match TRBD2. The length of the CDR3 is 16 residues. Germline CDR1 and CDR2: LGHNA and YNFKEQ. V shed 0 bases and J 4 bases; nucleotides not matched to a gene: 5. In DNA, the CDR3 is TGTGCCAGCAGCCAAGAAACAGCGGGAGTATACAATGAGCAGTTCTTC. Translating gives CASSQETAGVYNEQFF.

The gene calls are TRBV18 and TRBJ2-7, with D perhaps TRBD1 (6 bases). Germline V CDR1 and CDR2: KGHSH, LQKENI. V was pared by 2 bases and J by 7 bases, with 15 bases between. This CDR3 is built from 14 residues. The CDR3 DNA reads as TGTGCCAGCTCACCAAGGACGGATCAGGGGGAGCAGTACTTC. This sequence encodes CASSPRTDQGEQYF.

This rearrangement joins TRBV3-1 (or the pseudogene TRBV3-2) to TRBJ2-3; the D is unclear. Trimming shortened V by 0 bases and J by 2 bases, and 9 bases separated the two germline ends. CDR1 is LGHDT, CDR2 YNNKEL, per germline (reference sequence). There are 15 residues in the CDR3. The CDR3 loop reads CASSQDEAVTDTQYF. DNA of the CDR3: TGTGCCAGCAGCCAAGATGAGGCGGTCACAGATACGCAGTATTTT.

V usage is TRBV11-2 and J usage is TRBJ2-7, with 8 positions matching TRBD2. The germline gives CDR1 SGHAT, CDR2 FQNNGV. This CDR3 region has 17 residues. V lost 2 bases, J lost 4 bases, and 13 bases stayed unmatched. DNA of the CDR3: TGTGCCAGCAGCTTACCGGGGGGGGCCGGGGGCGAATACGAGCAGTACTTC. Translated, it gives CASSLPGGAGGEYEQYF.

This chain uses TRBV3-1 (or the pseudogene TRBV3-2) with TRBJ2-1; 10 nucleotides match TRBD1. The CDR3 length is 17 residues. V dropped 2 bases and J dropped 4; count of bases not matched to a gene: 8. Germline V gene sequence: CDR1 LGHDT, CDR2 YNNKEL (reference sequence). CDR3 nucleotides: TGTGCCAGCAGCCAAACAAGCCTGGGACAGGGGTACAATGAGCAGTTCTTC. This gives the protein CASSQTSLGQGYNEQFF.

The chain combines TRBV18 with TRBJ1-6; 7 nucleotides align to TRBD1. The trim removed 2 bases at V and 10 bases at J, leaving 5 bases unmatched. Germline-derived CDR1 and CDR2 are KGHSH and LQKENI. The CDR3 length is 14 residues. This CDR3 is CASSPETGSSPLHF. CDR3 coding DNA: TGTGCCAGCTCACCAGAGACAGGGTCATCACCCCTCCACTTT.

The V gene is TRBV27, the J gene TRBJ2-2; D ambiguous. The CDR3 has 14 amino acids. The germline V gene has CDR1 MNHEY and CDR2 SMNVEV (reference sequence). V was cut by 2 bases and J by 6 bases, with 10 bases left in between. The CDR3 sequence is CASSLMRWAGELFF. In DNA, the CDR3 is TGTGCCAGCAGTTTAATGCGGTGGGCCGGGGAGCTGTTTTTT.

This clone was seen a single time. This sequence joins TRBV6-4 and TRBJ2-7, with D hard to call. Trimming shortened V by 6 bases and J by 8 bases, and 5 bases separated the two germline ends. CDR1 is MRHNA and CDR2 is SNTAGT in the germline V gene. This CDR3 spans 9 amino acids. In nucleotides, the CDR3 is TGTGCCAGCAGGAGGAAGCAGTACTTC. Translation: CASRRKQYF.

The rearrangement uses TRBV3-1 (or the pseudogene TRBV3-2) and TRBJ2-7, with D unclear. V gave up 5 bases and J gave up 0 bases, with 8 bases separating them. Germline-derived CDR1 and CDR2 are LGHDT and YNNKEL (reference sequence). The CDR3 spans 13 residues. For the CDR3, the DNA is TGTGCCAGCAGCTACAGAGTCTCCTACGAGCAGTACTTC. Its translation: CASSYRVSYEQYF.

This clone was detected only once. This chain links TRBV28 with TRBJ2-3; 8 bases map to TRBD1. The CDR3 runs to 17 residues. Looked up from germline, CDR1 is MDHEN and CDR2 is SYDVKM. Germline trimming cut 5 bases from V and 2 bases from J; bases unmatched to any gene: 12. CDR3 sequence reads: CASSPLGTGQSTDTQYF. As DNA, the CDR3 is TGTGCCAGCAGTCCGCTCGGGACAGGCCAATCCACAGATACGCAGTATTTT.

V is TRBV5-6 and J is TRBJ1-1, with D uncertain. The CDR3 extends over 12 amino acids. Trimming stripped 0 bases from V and 6 bases from J, with 6 bases between. CDR1 and CDR2 (germline): SGHDT, YYEEEE. In nucleotides, the CDR3 is TGTGCCAGCAGCTTGGGGTGGGCTGAAGCTTTCTTT. Its protein product is CASSLGWAEAFF.

The chain recombines TRBV2 with TRBJ1-4; D unresolved. The CDR3 is 13 residues long. The V end was cut by 5 bases, the J end by 3 bases, with 7 bases between. Germline V CDR1 and CDR2: SNHLY, FYNNEI. The DNA of the CDR3 is TGTGCCAGCAGTAGACAATCTAATGAAAAACTGTTTTTT. Protein: CASSRQSNEKLFF.

This clone has just a few counts. V usage is TRBV5-1 and J usage is TRBJ2-2; D ambiguous. Germline CDR1 reads SGHRS; CDR2 reads YFSETQ. The CDR3 runs 13 residues. V lost 6 bases and J 0 bases, leaving 6 bases between the germline ends. The CDR3 DNA reads as TGCGCCAGCAAACGGACGAACACCGGGGAGCTGTTTTTT. This translates into CASKRTNTGELFF.

This clone was detected only once. V is TRBV3-1 (or the pseudogene TRBV3-2) and J is TRBJ1-6; D remains ambiguous. The CDR3 length is 12 residues. Trimming took off 1 base at V and 9 bases at J, with 4 bases between the two ends. Germline CDR1 and CDR2: LGHDT and YNNKEL (reference sequence). The CDR3 reads CASSQATSPLHF. The CDR3, as DNA: TGTGCCAGCAGCCAAGCGACTTCACCCCTCCACTTT.

The V and J genes are TRBV10-3 and TRBJ1-1; D uncertain. CDR3 size: 13 residues. Per germline, CDR1 ENHRY and CDR2 SYGVKD. Trimming took off 0 bases at V and 8 bases at J, with 10 bases between the two ends. The CDR3 DNA sequence: TGTGCCATCAGTGAGTCTCCCGGAAGGGAAGCTTTCTTT. Translation: CAISESPGREAFF.

The chain joins TRBV12-3 or TRBV12-4 to TRBJ1-1; maybe TRBD1 (5 bases). The CDR3 extends over 13 amino acids. Trimming removed 5 bases from V and 2 bases from J, with 9 bases in between. The CDR3 bases are TGTGCCAGCAGTAGACAGTTTAACACTGAAGCTTTCTTT. Translating it yields CASSRQFNTEAFF.

The J gene is TRBJ1-1, the V gene TRBV6-6; D is ambiguous. CDR1 and CDR2 (germline): MNHNY, SVGAGI (reference sequence). This CDR3 is built from 14 residues. The V end was cut by 6 bases, the J end by 4 bases, with 15 bases between. CDR3 nucleotide sequence: TGTGCCAGCAGGTGGCCCGTCGATGTCACTGAAGCTTTCTTT. Protein product: CASRWPVDVTEAFF.

The CDR3 region is CATSMARNSPLHF. CDR3 nucleotide sequence: TGTGCCACCTCAATGGCAAGAAATTCACCCCTCCACTTT. The rearrangement joins TRBV11-2 to TRBJ1-6, with D hard to call. The V gene lost 10 bases and the J gene lost 7 bases, with 14 bases spanning the gap. Germline CDR1 is SGHAT and CDR2 is FQNNGV. This CDR3 contains 13 residues. Together with reference TRBV11-2 and TRBJ1-6, the CDR3 gives the full variable domain: EAGVAQSPRYKIIEKRQSVAFWCNPISGHATLYWYQQILGQGPKLLIQFQNNGVVDDSQLPKDRFSAERLKGVDSTLKIQPAKLEDSAVYLCATSMARNSPLHFGNGTRLTVT.

CDR3 residues: CASSFDPLSGTSYNEQFF. CDR3 bases: TGTGCCAGCAGCTTTGATCCTCTTAGCGGAACATCCTACAATGAGCAGTTCTTC. The chain employs TRBV7-9 and TRBJ2-1; a weak D match, TRBD2 (6 bases). The CDR3 has 18 residues. Germline lookup yields CDR1 SEHNR and CDR2 FQNEAQ (reference sequence). Trimming left V 3 bases short and J 1 base short, with 19 bases between. The whole variable domain, remainder taken from reference TRBV7-9 and TRBJ2-1, is DTGVSQNPRHKITKRGQNVTFRCDPISEHNRLYWYRQTLGQGPEFLTYFQNEAQLEKSRLLSDRFSAERPKGSFSTLEIQRTEQGDSAMYLCASSFDPLSGTSYNEQFFGPGTRLTVL.

CDR3 sequence reads: CASSQEGGVSYNSPLHF. DNA for the CDR3: TGTGCCAGCAGCCAAGAGGGGGGCGTGTCCTATAATTCACCCCTCCACTTT. The gene calls are TRBV4-2 and TRBJ1-6; D is possibly TRBD1 (6 bases). Germline CDR1 and CDR2: LGHNA and YNFKEQ. The germline V and J ends were trimmed by 0 bases and 1 base, with 10 bases remaining between them. There are 17 residues in the CDR3.

The rearrangement links TRBV11-2 to TRBJ2-7, with 8 bases lining up with TRBD1. The CDR3 covers 13 residues. The trim removed 5 bases at V and 5 bases at J, leaving 5 bases unmatched. Germline V CDR1 and CDR2: SGHAT, FQNNGV. The CDR3 sequence is CASSEDRVDEQYF. The CDR3 DNA follows: TGTGCCAGCAGCGAGGACAGGGTTGACGAGCAGTACTTC.

This sequence joins TRBV27 and TRBJ2-1; TRBD2 matches 9 bases. This CDR3 is built from 16 residues. V was pared by 5 bases and J by 9 bases, with 14 bases of the junction left unmatched. CDR1 is MNHEY and CDR2 is SMNVEV in the germline V gene (reference sequence). The CDR3 region is CASSERVLAGPGEQFF. The CDR3 DNA reads as TGTGCCAGCAGTGAAAGGGTCCTAGCGGGACCGGGTGAGCAGTTCTTC.

This clone has just a few counts. The chain couples TRBV2 to TRBJ2-7, with D unclear. Per the germline V gene, CDR1 is SNHLY and CDR2 is FYNNEI. CDR3 length: 12 amino acids. V lost 5 bases and J 9 bases, leaving 14 bases between the germline ends. CDR3 protein: CASSPPEGWQYF. The CDR3 DNA sequence: TGTGCCAGCAGTCCCCCTGAAGGGTGGCAGTACTTC. The complete variable domain, with remaining parts taken from reference TRBV2 and TRBJ2-7, reads EPEVTQTPSHQVTQMGQEVILRCVPISNHLYFYWYRQILGQKVEFLVSFYNNEISEKSEIFDDQFSVERPDGSNFTLKIRSTKLEDSAMYFCASSPPEGWQYFGPGTRLTVT.

The genes are TRBV29-1 and TRBJ1-2; D is unclear. Trimming shortened V by 5 bases and J by 8 bases, and 15 bases separated the two germline ends. The CDR3 length is 12 residues. CDR1 is SQVTM and CDR2 is ANQGSEA in the germline V gene. CDR3 loop: CSVLGLPEGYTF. For the CDR3, the DNA is TGCAGCGTTTTAGGCCTCCCGGAGGGCTACACCTTC. Full variable domain (missing parts from reference TRBV29-1 and TRBJ1-2): SAVISQKPSRDICQRGTSLTIQCQVDSQVTMMFWYRQQPGQSLTLIATANQGSEATYESGFVIDKFPISRPNLTFSTLTVSNMSPEDSSIYLCSVLGLPEGYTFGSGTRLTVV.

The chain has TRBV2 and TRBJ1-1; D is unresolved. The CDR3 runs 13 residues. Germline assignment: CDR1 SNHLY and CDR2 FYNNEI. V dropped 8 bases and J dropped 0 bases, with 10 bases sitting between them. The chain's CDR3 is CASGQGVNTEAFF. Written as DNA, the CDR3 is TGTGCCAGCGGCCAAGGAGTGAACACTGAAGCTTTCTTT.

The rearrangement joins TRBV28 to TRBJ2-5; TRBD2 is a possible D gene (5 bases). The germline V gene encodes CDR1 MDHEN and CDR2 SYDVKM. The CDR3 runs to 13 residues. The V end lost 6 bases, the J end lost 3 bases, and 11 bases lay between the germline ends. The CDR3 sequence is CASSEGVEETQYF. The CDR3 DNA reads as TGTGCCAGCAGCGAGGGTGTGGAAGAGACCCAGTACTTC.

This chain connects TRBV5-1 to TRBJ2-5; 15 nucleotides line up with TRBD2. This CDR3 is 15 amino acids long. The germline V gene has CDR1 SGHRS and CDR2 YFSETQ. V lost 3 bases and J lost 5; bases outside the gene matches: 2. The CDR3 DNA is TGCGCCAGCAGCTCGGGACTAGCGGGAGGTGAGACCCAGTACTTC. Amino acids: CASSSGLAGGETQYF.

The CDR3 DNA is TGTGCCAGCAGCTTGGAGAGGAGCTCCTACGAGCAGTACTTC. Translating gives CASSLERSSYEQYF. J is TRBJ2-7 and V is TRBV5-4; unclear D gene. CDR1 is SGHNT and CDR2 is YYREEE in the germline V gene (reference sequence). V gave up 0 bases and J gave up 0 bases, with 7 bases separating them. The CDR3 runs to 14 residues.